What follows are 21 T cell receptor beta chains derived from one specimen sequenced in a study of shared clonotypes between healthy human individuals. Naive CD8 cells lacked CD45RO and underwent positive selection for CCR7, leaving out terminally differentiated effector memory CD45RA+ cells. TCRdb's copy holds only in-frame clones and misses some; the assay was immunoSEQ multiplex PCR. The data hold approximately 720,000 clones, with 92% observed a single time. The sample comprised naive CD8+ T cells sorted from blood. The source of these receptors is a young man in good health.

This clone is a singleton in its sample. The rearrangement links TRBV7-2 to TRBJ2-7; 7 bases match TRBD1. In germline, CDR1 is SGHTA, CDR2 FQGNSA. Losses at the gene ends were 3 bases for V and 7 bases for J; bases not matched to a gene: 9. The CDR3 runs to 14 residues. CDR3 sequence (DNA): TGTGCCAGCAGCTTTACAGGGGACGTTAGGGAGCAGTACTTC. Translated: CASSFTGDVREQYF. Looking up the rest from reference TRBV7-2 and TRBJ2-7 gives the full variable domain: GAGVSQSPSNKVTEKGKDVELRCDPISGHTALYWYRQSLGQGLEFLIYFQGNSAPDKSGLPSDRFSAERTGGSVSTLTIQRTQQEDSAVYLCASSFTGDVREQYFGPGTRLTVT.

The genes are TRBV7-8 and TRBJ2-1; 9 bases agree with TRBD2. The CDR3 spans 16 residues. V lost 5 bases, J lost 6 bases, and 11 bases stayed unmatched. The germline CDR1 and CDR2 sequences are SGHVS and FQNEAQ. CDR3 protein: CASSPPWREGPNEQFF. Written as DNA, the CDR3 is TGTGCCAGCAGCCCGCCTTGGCGGGAGGGCCCCAATGAGCAGTTCTTC.

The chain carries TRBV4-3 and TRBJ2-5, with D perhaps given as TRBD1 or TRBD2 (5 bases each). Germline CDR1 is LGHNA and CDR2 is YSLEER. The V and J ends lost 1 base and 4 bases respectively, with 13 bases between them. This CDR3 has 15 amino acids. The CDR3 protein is CASSQAFRDPETQYF. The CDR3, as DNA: TGCGCCAGCAGCCAAGCCTTCCGGGACCCAGAGACCCAGTACTTC.

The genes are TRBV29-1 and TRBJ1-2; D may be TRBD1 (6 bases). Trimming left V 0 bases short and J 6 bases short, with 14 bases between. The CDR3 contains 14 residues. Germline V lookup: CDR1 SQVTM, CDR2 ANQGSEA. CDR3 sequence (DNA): TGCAGCGTTGAAGACTGGCAGGGGTTTAATGGCTACACCTTC. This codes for CSVEDWQGFNGYTF.

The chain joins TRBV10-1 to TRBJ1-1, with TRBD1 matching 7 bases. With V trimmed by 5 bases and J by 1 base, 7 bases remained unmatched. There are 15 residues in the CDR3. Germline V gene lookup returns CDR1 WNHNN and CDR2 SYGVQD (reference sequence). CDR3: CASSQRQGRNTEAFF. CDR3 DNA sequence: TGCGCCAGCAGTCAAAGACAGGGCCGGAACACTGAAGCTTTCTTT.

The CDR3 DNA reads TGCAGCGTTCGAGGGTTGGACACTGAAGCTTTCTTT. It encodes CSVRGLDTEAFF. The chain uses TRBV29-1 and TRBJ1-1, with D hard to call. CDR3 length: 12 residues. V was pared by 5 bases and J by 3 bases, with 10 bases between. Germline CDR1 SQVTM, CDR2 ANQGSEA.

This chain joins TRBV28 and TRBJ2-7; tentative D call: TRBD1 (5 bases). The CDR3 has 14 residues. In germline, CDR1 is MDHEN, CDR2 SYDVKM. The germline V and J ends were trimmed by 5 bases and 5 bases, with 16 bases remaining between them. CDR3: CASSPRWQGNEQYF. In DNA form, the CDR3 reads TGTGCCAGCAGTCCGAGGTGGCAGGGAAACGAGCAGTACTTC.

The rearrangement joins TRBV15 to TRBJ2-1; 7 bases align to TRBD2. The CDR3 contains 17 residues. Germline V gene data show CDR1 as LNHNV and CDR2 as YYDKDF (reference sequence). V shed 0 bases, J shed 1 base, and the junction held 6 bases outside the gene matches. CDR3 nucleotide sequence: TGTGCCACCAGCAGAGATCCCCGGACTAGTTCCTACAATGAGCAGTTCTTC. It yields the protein CATSRDPRTSSYNEQFF.

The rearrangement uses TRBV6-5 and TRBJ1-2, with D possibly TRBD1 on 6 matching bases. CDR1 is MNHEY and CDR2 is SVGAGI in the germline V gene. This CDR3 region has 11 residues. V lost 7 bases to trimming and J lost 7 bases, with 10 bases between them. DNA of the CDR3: TGTGCCAGCACCTCAGGGGTTGGCTACACCTTC. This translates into CASTSGVGYTF.

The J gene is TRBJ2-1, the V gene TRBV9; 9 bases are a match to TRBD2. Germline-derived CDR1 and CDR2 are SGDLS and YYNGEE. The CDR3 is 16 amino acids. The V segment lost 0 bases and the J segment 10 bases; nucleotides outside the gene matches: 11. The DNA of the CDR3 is TGTGCCAGCAGCGTAGCTAGGTCTAGCGGGATCGGGGAGCAGTTCTTC. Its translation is CASSVARSSGIGEQFF.

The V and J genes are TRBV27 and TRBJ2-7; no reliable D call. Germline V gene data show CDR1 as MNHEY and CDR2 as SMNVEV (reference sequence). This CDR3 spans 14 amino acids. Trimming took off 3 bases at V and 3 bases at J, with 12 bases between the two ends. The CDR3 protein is CASSFTWNHYEQYF. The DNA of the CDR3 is TGTGCCAGCAGTTTTACCTGGAACCACTACGAGCAGTACTTC.

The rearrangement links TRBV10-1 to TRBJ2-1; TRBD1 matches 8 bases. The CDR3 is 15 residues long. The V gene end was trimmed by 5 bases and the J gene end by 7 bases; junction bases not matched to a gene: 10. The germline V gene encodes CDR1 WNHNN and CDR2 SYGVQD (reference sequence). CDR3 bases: TGCGCCAGCAGTTCAGGACAGGGTCTGGGAAATGAGCAGTTCTTC. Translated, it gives CASSSGQGLGNEQFF.

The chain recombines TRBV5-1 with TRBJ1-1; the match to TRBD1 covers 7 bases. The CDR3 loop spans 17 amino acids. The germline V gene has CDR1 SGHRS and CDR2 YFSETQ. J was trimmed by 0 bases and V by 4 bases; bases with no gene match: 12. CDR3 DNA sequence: TGCGCCAGCAGCGAAGGGACAGCGGGGCTCATGAACACTGAAGCTTTCTTT. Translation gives CASSEGTAGLMNTEAFF.

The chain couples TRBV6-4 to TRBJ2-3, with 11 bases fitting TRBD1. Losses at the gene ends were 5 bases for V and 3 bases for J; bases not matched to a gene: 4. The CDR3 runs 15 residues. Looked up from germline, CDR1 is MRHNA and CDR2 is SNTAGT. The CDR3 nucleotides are TGTGCCAGCAGTACCGGGACAGGGGGTACAGATACGCAGTATTTT. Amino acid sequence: CASSTGTGGTDTQYF.

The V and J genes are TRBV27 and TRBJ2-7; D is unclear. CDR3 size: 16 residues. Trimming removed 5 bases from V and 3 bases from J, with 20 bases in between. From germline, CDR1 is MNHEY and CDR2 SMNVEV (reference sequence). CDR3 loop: CASSQYFPGSVYEQYF. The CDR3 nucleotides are TGTGCCAGCAGTCAGTACTTTCCGGGCTCCGTCTACGAGCAGTACTTC.

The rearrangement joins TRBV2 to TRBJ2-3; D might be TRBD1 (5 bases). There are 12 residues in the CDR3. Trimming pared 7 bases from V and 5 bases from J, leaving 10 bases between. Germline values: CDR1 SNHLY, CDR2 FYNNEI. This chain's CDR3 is CASKTDGDTQYF. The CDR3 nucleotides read TGTGCCAGCAAGACAGACGGAGATACGCAGTATTTT.

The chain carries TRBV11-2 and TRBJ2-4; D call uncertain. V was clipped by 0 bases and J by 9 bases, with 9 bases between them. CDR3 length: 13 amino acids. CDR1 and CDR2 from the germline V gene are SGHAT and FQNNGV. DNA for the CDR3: TGTGCCAGCAGCTTAGACGCTAGATCCATTCAGTACTTC. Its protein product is CASSLDARSIQYF.

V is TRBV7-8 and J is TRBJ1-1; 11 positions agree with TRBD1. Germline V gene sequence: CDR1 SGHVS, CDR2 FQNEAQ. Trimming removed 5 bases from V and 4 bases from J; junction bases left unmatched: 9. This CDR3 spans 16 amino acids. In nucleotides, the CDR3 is TGTGCCAGCAGCCCAGAAGCGGGGACAGGGGGCACTGAAGCTTTCTTT. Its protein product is CASSPEAGTGGTEAFF. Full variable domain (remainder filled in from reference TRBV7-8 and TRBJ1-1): GAGVSQSPRYKVAKRGQDVALRCDPISGHVSLFWYQQALGQGPEFLTYFQNEAQLDKSGLPSDRFFAERPEGSVSTLKIQRTQQEDSAVYLCASSPEAGTGGTEAFFGQGTRLTVV.

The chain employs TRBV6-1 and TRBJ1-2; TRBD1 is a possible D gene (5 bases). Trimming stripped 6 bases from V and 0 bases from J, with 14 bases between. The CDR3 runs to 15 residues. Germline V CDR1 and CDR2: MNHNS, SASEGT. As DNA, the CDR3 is TGTGCCAGCAGGGTATCCTACAGGACTAACTATGGCTACACCTTC. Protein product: CASRVSYRTNYGYTF.

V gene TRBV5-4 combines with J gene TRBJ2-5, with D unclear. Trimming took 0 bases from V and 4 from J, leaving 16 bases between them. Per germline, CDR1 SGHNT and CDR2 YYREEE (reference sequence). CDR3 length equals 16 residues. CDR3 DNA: TGTGCCAGCAGCTTGGGGGCCACTACCTCCGGAGAGACCCAGTACTTC. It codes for CASSLGATTSGETQYF.

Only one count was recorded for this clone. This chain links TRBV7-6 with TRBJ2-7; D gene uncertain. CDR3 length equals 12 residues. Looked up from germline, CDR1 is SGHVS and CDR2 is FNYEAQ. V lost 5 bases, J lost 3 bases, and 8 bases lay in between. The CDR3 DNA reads TGTGCCAGCAGCAAGGGTGGCTACGAGCAGTACTTC. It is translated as CASSKGGYEQYF. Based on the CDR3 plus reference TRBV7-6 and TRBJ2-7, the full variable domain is GAGVSQSPRYKVTKRGQDVALRCDPISGHVSLYWYRQALGQGPEFLTYFNYEAQQDKSGLPNDRFSAERPEGSISTLTIQRTEQRDSAMYRCASSKGGYEQYFGPGTRLTVT.